This is a list of T cell receptor beta chains from one sample in a study of cytomegalovirus exposure and HLA in healthy donors. Data came from immunoSEQ multiplex PCR; TCRdb stores just in-frame clones and leaves some out. In the table there are about 110,000 clones, about 80% of which are singletons. Input material: PBMCs. Every receptor here comes from a woman aged 45-65 years in good health and CMV-seropositive. Each CDR3 is given with its conserved first and last residue. A D gene is named only where the DNA matches it firmly. Rows may omit the clone size; those that give it use once, few, many or a size class.

>TRBJ1-1|-|TRBV27|-
TGTGCCAGCAGTTTTAACAGAATGAACACTGAAGCTTTCTTT
CASSFNRMNTEAFF
>TRBJ2-1|TRBD1|TRBV19|-
TGTGCCAGTAGCCGACAGGGGGGTAATGAGCAGTTCTTC
CASSRQGGNEQFF
>TRBJ2-5|-|TRBV9|-
TGTGCCAGCAGCCGGCGGGCCCAAGAGACCCAGTACTTC
CASSRRAQETQYF
>TRBJ2-5|-|TRBV23-1|-
TGCGCCAGCAGTCCCGGACAGATCCAAGAGACCCAGTACTTC
CASSPGQIQETQYF
>TRBJ2-1|-|TRBV13|once
TGTGCCAGCAGCTTAGTGTCGAGCGCTTCCTACAATGAGCAGTTCTTC
CASSLVSSASYNEQFF
>TRBJ2-1|TRBD2|TRBV15|-
TGTGCCACCAGCAGAGGACCATTTAGCGGGGGGGCCGTTGCTCCTAATGAGCAGTTCTTC
CATSRGPFSGGAVAPNEQFF
>TRBJ1-6|-|TRBV23-1|once
TGCGCCAGCAGTCAAAATAACTCGCGGAGAGGCATAGTTTCACCCCTCCACTTT
CASSQNNSRRGIVSPLHF
>TRBJ2-7|TRBD2|TRBV7-2|once
TGTGCCAGCAGCTTGGCTAGCGGTAACGAGCAGTACTTC
CASSLASGNEQYF
>TRBJ2-1|-|TRBV11-1|-
TGTGCCAGCACCTCCTACGGGACTTCCTACAATGAGCAGTTCTTC
CASTSYGTSYNEQFF
>TRBJ1-2|TRBD1|TRBV6-1|-
TGTGCCAGCAGTGCTAGGACAGGGTCCGCTATGCGCTACACCTTC
CASSARTGSAMRYTF
>TRBJ2-1|-|TRBV7-6|-
TGTGCCAGCAGCTCGAATGAGCAGTTCTTC
CASSSNEQFF
>TRBJ2-5|-|TRBV5-4|-
TGTGCCAGCAGCCGGGGATATTGGGATAGGCAGCAAGAGACCCAGTACTTC
CASSRGYWDRQQETQYF
>TRBJ2-1|TRBD2|TRBV7-9|-
TGTGCCAGCAGCTCCGGGACTAGCGGGATTGATGAGCAGTTCTTC
CASSSGTSGIDEQFF
>TRBJ2-2|-|TRBV7-8|-
TGTGCCAGCAGCTTAGGACCGGGGACCGGGGAGCTGTTTTTT
CASSLGPGTGELFF
>TRBJ2-1|-|TRBV2|-
TGTGCCAGCAGTAACCGGGGGAAGGAGAAAAATGAGCAGTTCTTC
CASSNRGKEKNEQFF
>TRBJ1-2|-|TRBV5-5|-
TGTGCCAGCAAAGGACAGCGATCGAACTATGGCTACACCTTC
CASKGQRSNYGYTF
>TRBJ2-3|-|TRBV4-3|few
TGCGCCAGCAGCCTAGGGGCAGATACGCAGTATTTT
CASSLGADTQYF
>TRBJ2-2|TRBD2|TRBV15|-
TGTGCCACCAGCAGAGCCCAGGGAGGGGACACCGGGGAGCTGTTTTTT
CATSRAQGGDTGELFF
>TRBJ1-3|-|TRBV19|few
TGTGCCAGTAAGCTCCGGGAAAGTGGAAACACCATATATTTT
CASKLRESGNTIYF
>TRBJ2-3|-|TRBV5-5|-
TGTGCCAGCAGCTTGGAACTCGGAGGGCAGTATTTT
CASSLELGGQYF
>TRBJ2-2|-|TRBV2|-
TGTGCCAGCAGCCGGTCGGCCGGGGAGCTGTTTTTT
CASSRSAGELFF
>TRBJ1-2|-|TRBV29-1|-
TGCAGCGTTGAAGATCCCAGGTACTATGGCTACACCTTC
CSVEDPRYYGYTF
>TRBJ1-6|TRBD1|TRBV19|-
TGTGCCAGCCGGGGACAGAATTCACCCCTCCACTTT
CASRGQNSPLHF
>TRBJ2-1|-|TRBV5-6|-
TGTGCCAGCAGCCCTATTTTAAGCTCCTACAATGAGCAGTTCTTC
CASSPILSSYNEQFF
>TRBJ1-2|TRBD1|TRBV5-4|few
TGTGCCAGCAGCTCCAGCCGGACAGGGGTATACTATGGCTACACCTTC
CASSSSRTGVYYGYTF
>TRBJ2-7|TRBD2|TRBV7-9|-
TGTGCCAGCAGCTTAGCCGCTAGCGGAGGAAAGTACGAGCAGTACTTC
CASSLAASGGKYEQYF
>TRBJ1-1|TRBD1|TRBV11-1|-
TGTGCCAGCAGCTCAAAGGGGACAGGGAAGAACACTGAAGCTTTCTTT
CASSSKGTGKNTEAFF
>TRBJ2-1|-|TRBV29-1|-
TGCAGCGTTGAAGATGATACCGGACTAAATGAGCAGTTCTTC
CSVEDDTGLNEQFF
>TRBJ2-5|TRBD2|TRBV6-5|-
TGTGCCAGCAGTCCTCGGGGGGGCCAGCGGGAGACCCAGTACTTC
CASSPRGGQRETQYF
>TRBJ2-2|-|TRBV7-7|-
TGTGCTAGCAGCCCCGAGCCAGCGGGTGTGCCCGGGGAGCTGTTTTTT
CASSPEPAGVPGELFF
>TRBJ1-2|-|TRBV7-9|-
TGTGCCAGCAGCCGGGACATTAATAACTATGGCTACACCTTC
CASSRDINNYGYTF
>TRBJ2-5|-|TRBV29-1|-
TGCAGCGTTGAGTTCGACAGCCAAGAGACCCAGTACTTC
CSVEFDSQETQYF
>TRBJ2-3|TRBD1|TRBV7-6|-
TGTGCCAGCAGCTTAGAGAGGGGGCTAAGGACAGATACGCAGTATTTT
CASSLERGLRTDTQYF
>TRBJ2-1|-|TRBV7-9|-
TGTGCCAGCAGCCCTACGCGGGCCTACAATGAGCAGTTCTTC
CASSPTRAYNEQFF
>TRBJ1-5|-|TRBV2|few
TGTGCCAGCAGGAACCAGGGGATGCGCAATCAGCCCCAGCATTTT
CASRNQGMRNQPQHF
>TRBJ2-2|-|TRBV7-2|few
TGTGCCAGCAGCTTAGACGAGGGAGGGGGCACCGGGGAGCTGTTTTTT
CASSLDEGGGTGELFF
>TRBJ2-5|-|TRBV20-1|-
TGCAGTGCCATCCAGGAGACCCAGTACTTC
CSAIQETQYF
>TRBJ2-5|TRBD2|TRBV2|-
TGTGCCAGCAGCGGACTAGCGGGAGGTGAAGAGACCCAGTACTTC
CASSGLAGGEETQYF
>TRBJ2-1|-|TRBV19|-
TGTGCCAGTAGTATAGCGGAGAGCTCCTACAATGAGCAGTTCTTC
CASSIAESSYNEQFF
>TRBJ2-7|TRBD2|TRBV5-5|-
TGTGCCAGCAGCCGTGGGACTATCCAAGACGAGCAGTACTTC
CASSRGTIQDEQYF
>TRBJ2-7|TRBD1|TRBV5-8|-
TGTGCCAGCAGCTTTGGCTTTGGACAGGCCTCCTACGAGCAGTACTTC
CASSFGFGQASYEQYF
>TRBJ2-2|-|TRBV7-8|-
TGTGCCAGCAGCTTAGGGCAACAGGCGACGAACACCGGGGAGCTGTTTTTT
CASSLGQQATNTGELFF